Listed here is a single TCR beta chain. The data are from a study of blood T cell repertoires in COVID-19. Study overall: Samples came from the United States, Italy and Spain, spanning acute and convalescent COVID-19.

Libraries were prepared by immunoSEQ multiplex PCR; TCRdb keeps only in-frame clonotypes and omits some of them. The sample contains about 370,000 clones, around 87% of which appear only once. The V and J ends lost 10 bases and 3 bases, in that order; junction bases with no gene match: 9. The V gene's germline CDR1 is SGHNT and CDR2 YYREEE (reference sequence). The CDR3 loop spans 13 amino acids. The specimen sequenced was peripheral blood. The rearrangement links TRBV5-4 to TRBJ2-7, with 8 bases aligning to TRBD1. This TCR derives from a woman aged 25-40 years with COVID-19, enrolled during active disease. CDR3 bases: TGTGCCGTATCGGACAGGGTAAACTACGAGCAGTACTTC. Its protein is CAVSDRVNYEQYF.